These 32 T cell receptor beta chains came from one sample sequenced in a study of blood T cell repertoires in COVID-19. Clones were sequenced by immunoSEQ multiplex PCR, and TCRdb holds only the in-frame ones, with some missing. This sample yields fewer than 250,000 clones, of which roughly 80% are seen a single time; 4.8% belongs to the top ten. Material: PBMCs or T cells enriched from blood (not recorded which). These receptors originate from a woman aged 45-65 years who had been exposed to COVID-19.

On this clone itself: This specimen includes other DNA sequences encoding the same CDR3. The chain carries TRBV6-5 and TRBJ1-2, with TRBD1 matching over 7 bases. Trimming took 6 bases from V and 5 from J; bases not matched to a gene: 6. CDR1 and CDR2 from the germline V gene are MNHEY and SVGAGI. This CDR3 has 13 residues. This CDR3 reads CASSPGQLYGYTF. In DNA form, the CDR3 reads TGTGCCAGCAGCCCGGGACAGCTTTATGGCTACACCTTC.

This clone was seen more than once but under ten times. V usage is TRBV12-5 and J usage is TRBJ1-4, with D hard to call. The CDR3 extends over 14 amino acids. Trimming left V 2 bases short and J 2 bases short, with 6 bases between. Per the germline V gene, CDR1 is LGHNT and CDR2 is FRNRAP. CDR3 amino acids: CASGLSRTNEKLFF. The CDR3 DNA follows: TGTGCTAGTGGTTTGTCCAGGACTAATGAAAAACTGTTTTTT.

The V gene is TRBV5-4, the J gene TRBJ2-7; 8 bases match TRBD1. Unmatched junction bases numbered 7, after V lost 4 bases and J lost 1 base. This CDR3 region has 15 residues. Germline V gene sequence: CDR1 SGHNT, CDR2 YYREEE (reference sequence). CDR3 protein: CASSRPDRGSYEQYF. The CDR3 nucleotides are TGTGCCAGCAGCCGTCCCGACAGGGGTTCCTACGAGCAGTACTTC.

J is TRBJ1-3 and V is TRBV3-1 (or the pseudogene TRBV3-2); 7 bases are shared with TRBD1. The CDR3 runs 14 residues. Germline CDR1 is LGHDT and CDR2 is YNNKEL (reference sequence). V dropped 6 bases and J dropped 8; count of bases not matched to a gene: 10. The CDR3 loop is CASSSRQGLHTIYF. In nucleotides, the CDR3 is TGTGCCAGCAGTTCGAGACAGGGATTACACACCATATATTTT.

The rearrangement uses TRBV11-2 and TRBJ1-1; no clear D gene. Trimming shortened V by 3 bases and J by 5 bases, and 10 bases separated the two germline ends. The CDR3 contains 13 residues. The germline V gene has CDR1 SGHAT and CDR2 FQNNGV. CDR3 in DNA: TGTGCCAGCAGCTTGGAGTATCGGACTGAAGCTTTCTTT. This encodes CASSLEYRTEAFF.

The chain recombines TRBV7-9 with TRBJ1-3; D is possibly TRBD1 (5 bases). Germline V CDR1 and CDR2: SEHNR, FQNEAQ (reference sequence). The ends were cut back, 4 bases at V and 2 bases at J, with 15 bases in the middle. The CDR3 length is 16 residues. CDR3 sequence reads: CASSSRRGGTGNTIYF. The CDR3 DNA reads as TGTGCCAGCAGCTCCCGGCGGGGGGGTACTGGAAACACCATATATTTT.

The rearrangement links TRBV28 to TRBJ2-1; 12 bases align to TRBD2. Germline V gene data show CDR1 as MDHEN and CDR2 as SYDVKM. With V trimmed by 6 bases and J by 1 base, 13 bases remained unmatched. The CDR3 spans 19 residues. In nucleotides, the CDR3 is TGTGCCAGCAGCTCAGAAATAGGGACTAGCGGGCAGTCCTACAATGAGCAGTTCTTC. This gives the protein CASSSEIGTSGQSYNEQFF.

This clone was recorded once. The gene calls are TRBV30 and TRBJ1-1; no clear D. CDR1 is GTSNPN, CDR2 SVGIG, per germline (reference sequence). This CDR3 spans 15 amino acids. V was shortened by 3 bases and J by 3 bases, with 17 bases between the two germline ends. DNA for the CDR3: TGTGCCTGGAGGGACGGAGGGAGGGAGGACACTGAAGCTTTCTTT. This gives the protein CAWRDGGREDTEAFF.

CDR3 sequence reads: CASSLKTNTEAFF. In DNA, the CDR3 is TGCGCCAGCAGCTTGAAGACTAACACTGAAGCTTTCTTT. The chain carries TRBV5-1 and TRBJ1-1; D gene uncertain. V lost 1 base and J lost 2, with 6 bases in between. Per the germline V gene, CDR1 is SGHRS and CDR2 is YFSETQ. The CDR3 is 13 amino acids.

The gene calls are TRBV6-5 and TRBJ2-3; TRBD1 is a possible D gene (6 bases). This CDR3 region has 14 residues. Trimming removed 6 bases at V and 3 bases at J, with 13 bases between. Germline values: CDR1 MNHEY, CDR2 SVGAGI. CDR3 region: CASSLRTATDTQYF. CDR3 bases: TGTGCCAGCAGCCTTAGGACAGCTACAGATACGCAGTATTTT.

The chain is built from TRBV12-5 and TRBJ1-2; 10 bases line up with TRBD1. The V segment lost 5 bases and the J segment 5 bases; nucleotides outside the gene matches: 5. Per germline, CDR1 LGHNT and CDR2 FRNRAP. The CDR3 runs to 14 residues. CDR3 bases: TGTGCTAGTGGTCCGGACAGGGGGGGTTATGGCTACACCTTC. Its protein product is CASGPDRGGYGYTF.

V is TRBV29-1 and J is TRBJ1-5; D perhaps matches TRBD1 (5 bases). The germline CDR1 and CDR2 sequences are SQVTM and ANQGSEA. The CDR3 is 12 residues long. The V gene lost 7 bases and the J gene lost 6 bases, with 13 bases spanning the gap. Written as DNA, the CDR3 is TGCAGCGCACAACATACAGGTCAGCCCCAGCATTTT. It yields the protein CSAQHTGQPQHF.

The rearrangement joins TRBV5-4 to TRBJ1-1; 10 bases match TRBD1. CDR3 length: 17 amino acids. Germline V gives CDR1 SGHNT, CDR2 YYREEE (reference sequence). Germline trimming cut 4 bases from V and 1 base from J; bases unmatched to any gene: 10. The CDR3 DNA reads TGTGCCAGCAGCCGGCCGACAGGGGGCGTTACGAACACTGAAGCTTTCTTT. Encoded protein: CASSRPTGGVTNTEAFF.

The gene calls are TRBV6-5 and TRBJ1-2; the D is unclear. V gave up 2 bases and J gave up 3 bases, with 13 bases separating them. Germline V CDR1 and CDR2: MNHEY, SVGAGI. The CDR3 length is 15 residues. The CDR3 sequence: CASSYQVRGDYGYTF. The CDR3 bases are TGTGCCAGCAGTTACCAGGTCCGGGGAGACTATGGCTACACCTTC.

The chain uses TRBV11-1 and TRBJ1-2; possibly TRBD1 for D (5 bases). Germline CDR1 SGHAT, CDR2 FQDESV (reference sequence). V lost 5 bases and J 5 bases, leaving 12 bases between the germline ends. There are 13 residues in the CDR3. The DNA of the CDR3 is TGTGCCAGCAGCACGACAGATATTTATGGCTACACCTTC. It is translated as CASSTTDIYGYTF.

The chain links TRBV12-5 to TRBJ1-1, with D tentatively TRBD1 (5 bases). Trimming pared 6 bases from V and 5 bases from J, leaving 13 bases between. Germline CDR1 reads LGHNT; CDR2 reads FRNRAP. This CDR3 is 13 amino acids long. In DNA form, the CDR3 reads TGTGCTAGTGGCCCAGGGAGGGAAACTGAAGCTTTCTTT. It is translated as CASGPGRETEAFF.

The genes are TRBV21-1 and TRBJ1-5. TRBV21-1 is flagged as a pseudogene. The CDR3 is made up of 13 amino acids. The CDR3 protein is CASSKAESQPQHF. CDR3 nucleotide sequence: TGTGCCAGCAGCAAAGCGGAGAGTCAGCCCCAGCATTTT.

The chain uses TRBV4-3 and TRBJ2-7, with 7 bases fitting TRBD1. The junction had 15 bases not matched to a gene; V was cut back by 5 bases and J by 5 bases. The length of the CDR3 is 16 residues. Germline loops: CDR1 LGHNA, CDR2 YSLEER. The CDR3 protein is CASSEKLGTDLDEQYF. In nucleotides, the CDR3 is TGCGCCAGCAGCGAAAAGCTAGGGACAGACTTAGACGAGCAGTACTTC.

J is TRBJ1-3 and V is TRBV12-5; D is possibly TRBD1 (5 bases). The CDR3 runs 15 residues. Germline CDR1 reads LGHNT; CDR2 reads FRNRAP. Trimming shortened V by 5 bases and J by 4 bases, and 15 bases separated the two germline ends. For the CDR3, the DNA is TGTGCTAGTGGTCTGGAGGGGAGGAGGGGAAACACCATATATTTT. Translating gives CASGLEGRRGNTIYF.

The chain has TRBV20-1 and TRBJ1-4; D possibly corresponds to TRBD1 (5 bases). V lost 3 bases, J lost 6 bases, and 11 bases lay in between. The CDR3 covers 13 residues. Germline V gives CDR1 DFQATT, CDR2 SNEGSKA (reference sequence). CDR3 coding DNA: TGCAGTGCTAGTGGGGGGAGGGATGAAAAACTGTTTTTT. This gives the protein CSASGGRDEKLFF.

This clone was counted a single time. The genes are TRBV6-5 and TRBJ1-4; 8 nucleotides match TRBD1. The V gene end was trimmed by 7 bases and the J gene end by 7 bases; junction bases not matched to a gene: 8. CDR3 length: 14 residues. The germline V gene has CDR1 MNHEY and CDR2 SVGAGI. CDR3 sequence: CASIPDRGGEKLFF. In DNA form, the CDR3 reads TGTGCCAGCATTCCTGACAGGGGTGGTGAAAAACTGTTTTTT.

The chain recombines TRBV15 with TRBJ1-1; D uncertain. Trimming pared 0 bases from V and 0 bases from J, leaving 14 bases between. The germline gives CDR1 LNHNV, CDR2 YYDKDF (reference sequence). This CDR3 is 17 amino acids long. CDR3 nucleotide sequence: TGTGCCACCAGCAGAGAGGCGATGGCGACTCTGAACACTGAAGCTTTCTTT. This translates into CATSREAMATLNTEAFF. Together with reference TRBV15 and TRBJ1-1, the CDR3 gives the full variable domain: DAMVIQNPRYQVTQFGKPVTLSCSQTLNHNVMYWYQQKSSQAPKLLFHYYDKDFNNEADTPDNFQSRRPNTSFCFLDIRSPGLGDTAMYLCATSREAMATLNTEAFFGQGTRLTVV.

At least ten counts were recorded for this clone. The rearrangement links TRBV2 to TRBJ1-1, with a tentative D call TRBD1 (5 bases). The V and J ends lost 3 bases and 6 bases respectively, with 17 bases between them. The CDR3 has 15 residues. CDR1 is SNHLY and CDR2 is FYNNEI in the germline V gene. In DNA form, the CDR3 reads TGTGCCAGCAGTGAGGCCCAGGGTGTGAGAGCTGAAGCTTTCTTT. This encodes CASSEAQGVRAEAFF.

This chain links TRBV6-2 or TRBV6-3 with TRBJ1-5; tentatively, D is TRBD1 (5 bases). The CDR3 is made up of 15 amino acids. Germline loops: CDR1 MNHEY, CDR2 SVGEGT. Deletions cut 0 bases from V and 3 bases from J, with 9 bases between. The CDR3 coding sequence is TGTGCCAGCAGTTACTCGGGGGGGAACAATCAGCCCCAGCATTTT. Its translation is CASSYSGGNNQPQHF.

The J gene is TRBJ2-1, the V gene TRBV7-2; 11 nucleotides line up with TRBD2. This CDR3 spans 17 amino acids. Germline loops: CDR1 SGHTA, CDR2 FQGNSA. After removal of 5 bases from V and 4 bases from J, the junction contained 10 bases not matched to a gene. CDR3 sequence reads: CASSLAIAGGRYNEQFF. The CDR3 DNA follows: TGTGCCAGCAGCCTTGCTATAGCGGGGGGGCGGTACAATGAGCAGTTCTTC.

The chain has TRBV6-6 and TRBJ1-2; a possible D gene is TRBD1 (6 bases). V lost 7 bases, J lost 4 bases, and 16 bases lay in between. The CDR3 has 14 amino acids. Germline CDR1 is MNHNY and CDR2 is SVGAGI (reference sequence). The CDR3 sequence: CASILDSNFYGYTF. For the CDR3, the DNA is TGTGCCAGCATCTTGGACAGCAATTTCTATGGCTACACCTTC.

The rearrangement joins TRBV5-4 to TRBJ2-3, with TRBD2 matching 12 bases. Germline V gene data show CDR1 as SGHNT and CDR2 as YYREEE (reference sequence). The CDR3 spans 19 residues. After removal of 4 bases from V and 0 bases from J, the junction contained 12 bases not matched to a gene. CDR3 nucleotide sequence: TGTGCCAGCAGCACCCCCCTAGCGGGGGGGCAGAGGAGCACAGATACGCAGTATTTT. Its translation: CASSTPLAGGQRSTDTQYF.

The chain has TRBV7-2 and TRBJ1-1; a weak D match, TRBD1 (6 bases). From germline, CDR1 is SGHTA and CDR2 FQGNSA. The CDR3 has 13 amino acids. V gave up 5 bases and J gave up 4 bases, with 11 bases separating them. The CDR3 DNA reads as TGTGCCAGCAGCCTACAGGGTTCCACTGAAGCTTTCTTT. Translating it yields CASSLQGSTEAFF.

This clone occurred a few times. The rearrangement joins TRBV12-5 to TRBJ1-1; no definite D call. The germline V and J ends were trimmed by 5 bases and 1 base, with 14 bases remaining between them. CDR3 size: 15 residues. Germline lookup yields CDR1 LGHNT and CDR2 FRNRAP. CDR3 protein: CASGPGTHRNTEAFF. The CDR3 DNA sequence: TGTGCTAGTGGTCCCGGTACTCACAGGAACACTGAAGCTTTCTTT.

The V call is TRBV20-1, the J call TRBJ1-2, with 9 bases identical to TRBD1. The germline CDR1 and CDR2 sequences are DFQATT and SNEGSKA (reference sequence). J gave up 8 bases and V 6 bases, and 10 bases lay outside the gene matches. The length of the CDR3 is 13 residues. The CDR3 here is CSASRGQGLGYTF. The CDR3 DNA reads as TGCAGTGCAAGTCGCGGACAGGGGTTGGGCTACACCTTC.

The CDR3 DNA is TGTGCCAGCAGACCTGGACAAGTAACGCAGTATTTT. It encodes CASRPGQVTQYF. The chain recombines TRBV28 with TRBJ2-3; a weak D match, TRBD1 (5 bases). The CDR3 loop spans 12 amino acids. The germline V and J ends were trimmed by 6 bases and 9 bases, with 13 bases remaining between them. Germline CDR1 MDHEN, CDR2 SYDVKM.

The V gene is TRBV6-2 or TRBV6-3, the J gene TRBJ2-2, with D maybe TRBD2 (5 bases). Germline V gives CDR1 MNHEY, CDR2 SVGEGT. Trimming removed 2 bases from V and 0 bases from J, with 13 bases in between. The CDR3 contains 17 residues. The DNA of the CDR3 is TGTGCCAGCAGTTACAATCGGGGTCCACCGAACACCGGGGAGCTGTTTTTT. Protein sequence: CASSYNRGPPNTGELFF.